A selection of T cell receptor beta chains follows, all from one sample in a study of cytomegalovirus exposure and HLA in healthy donors. Data came from immunoSEQ multiplex PCR; TCRdb stores just in-frame clones and leaves some out. The sample carries about 160,000 clones, about 72% recorded once. The source material was PBMCs. The receptors come from a man between 45 and 60 years old in good health and CMV-seropositive. CDR3s include the opening cysteine and the closing phenylalanine or tryptophan. The order of the fields is D gene, clone size, J gene, V gene, CDR3 protein, CDR3 DNA. The D gene is left open where the match is weak. Size tells how often a clone was seen (once, few, many) or the class of an expanded clone, and some rows leave it out.

D gene: TRBD2
clone size: -
J gene: TRBJ2-5
V gene: TRBV5-1
CDR3 protein: CASSPGTSGSQETQYF
CDR3 DNA: TGCGCCAGCAGCCCGGGGACTAGCGGTTCCCAAGAGACCCAGTACTTC

D gene: TRBD1
clone size: -
J gene: TRBJ1-2
V gene: TRBV19
CDR3 protein: CASTPGGQDVPNYGYTF
CDR3 DNA: TGTGCCAGTACCCCAGGGGGACAGGATGTTCCTAACTATGGCTACACCTTC

D gene: TRBD1
clone size: -
J gene: TRBJ1-5
V gene: TRBV7-8
CDR3 protein: CASSSTGGSQPQHF
CDR3 DNA: TGTGCCAGCAGCTCTACAGGGGGCAGTCAGCCCCAGCATTTT

D gene: TRBD1
clone size: -
J gene: TRBJ1-3
V gene: TRBV30
CDR3 protein: CAWRPKGQPFYSGNTIYF
CDR3 DNA: TGTGCCTGGAGACCCAAGGGACAGCCCTTTTACTCTGGAAACACCATATATTTT

D gene: TRBD1
clone size: -
J gene: TRBJ1-2
V gene: TRBV2
CDR3 protein: CASSEGNRGPGGYTF
CDR3 DNA: TGTGCCAGCAGTGAAGGGAACAGGGGGCCGGGAGGCTACACCTTC

D gene: TRBD1
clone size: -
J gene: TRBJ1-1
V gene: TRBV6-1
CDR3 protein: CATVTGTALNTEAFF
CDR3 DNA: TGTGCCACCGTAACAGGGACAGCTTTGAACACTGAAGCTTTCTTT

D gene: TRBD1
clone size: -
J gene: TRBJ2-1
V gene: TRBV7-7
CDR3 protein: CASSSPGQGAGEQFF
CDR3 DNA: TGTGCTAGCAGCTCCCCGGGACAGGGGGCAGGTGAGCAGTTCTTC

D gene: TRBD1
clone size: -
J gene: TRBJ1-1
V gene: TRBV14
CDR3 protein: CASSQGQRAFF
CDR3 DNA: TGTGCCAGCAGCCAGGGACAGAGGGCTTTCTTT

D gene: TRBD2
clone size: -
J gene: TRBJ2-1
V gene: TRBV6-5
CDR3 protein: CASSYSWGGYNEQFF
CDR3 DNA: TGTGCCAGCAGTTACTCGTGGGGGGGGTACAATGAGCAGTTCTTC

D gene: -
clone size: -
J gene: TRBJ2-7
V gene: TRBV7-9
CDR3 protein: CASSLSMGSIYEQYF
CDR3 DNA: TGTGCCAGCAGCTTAAGTATGGGCAGCATCTACGAGCAGTACTTC

D gene: -
clone size: -
J gene: TRBJ2-7
V gene: TRBV7-9
CDR3 protein: CASSSTSTYEQYF
CDR3 DNA: TGTGCCAGCAGCTCAACTTCGACCTACGAGCAGTACTTC

D gene: TRBD1
clone size: -
J gene: TRBJ1-5
V gene: TRBV4-1
CDR3 protein: CASSQTPGQGLINQPQHF
CDR3 DNA: TGCGCCAGCAGCCAGACCCCGGGACAGGGCTTGATCAATCAGCCCCAGCATTTT

D gene: -
clone size: -
J gene: TRBJ1-5
V gene: TRBV6-1
CDR3 protein: CASSSGIINQPQHF
CDR3 DNA: TGTGCCAGCTCTTCGGGTATCATCAATCAGCCCCAGCATTTT

D gene: -
clone size: -
J gene: TRBJ1-1
V gene: TRBV5-6
CDR3 protein: CASSPYRVRGNTEAFF
CDR3 DNA: TGTGCCAGCAGCCCGTACAGGGTAAGGGGGAACACTGAAGCTTTCTTT

D gene: TRBD1
clone size: -
J gene: TRBJ2-7
V gene: TRBV25-1
CDR3 protein: CASSDWSGTGRYEQYF
CDR3 DNA: TGTGCCAGCAGTGATTGGTCCGGGACAGGACGCTACGAGCAGTACTTC

D gene: -
clone size: -
J gene: TRBJ1-1
V gene: TRBV19
CDR3 protein: CASSIDLAGPTEAFF
CDR3 DNA: TGTGCCAGTAGTATAGATCTGGCAGGGCCCACTGAAGCTTTCTTT

D gene: -
clone size: -
J gene: TRBJ2-2
V gene: TRBV10-1
CDR3 protein: CASTAGVSPGELFF
CDR3 DNA: TGCGCCAGCACGGCAGGGGTGTCTCCCGGGGAGCTGTTTTTT

D gene: TRBD1
clone size: once
J gene: TRBJ2-7
V gene: TRBV11-3
CDR3 protein: CASSPSGTEVYEQYF
CDR3 DNA: TGTGCCAGCAGCCCGTCCGGGACAGAGGTCTACGAGCAGTACTTC

D gene: -
clone size: once
J gene: TRBJ1-2
V gene: TRBV15
CDR3 protein: CATSRDGGANPVNYGYTF
CDR3 DNA: TGTGCCACCAGCAGAGATGGAGGAGCCAATCCCGTAAACTATGGCTACACCTTC

D gene: -
clone size: -
J gene: TRBJ1-1
V gene: TRBV19
CDR3 protein: CASSPTGARWAFF
CDR3 DNA: TGTGCCAGTAGCCCAACTGGGGCGAGATGGGCTTTCTTT

D gene: -
clone size: -
J gene: TRBJ1-2
V gene: TRBV6-5
CDR3 protein: CASRSMKGYTF
CDR3 DNA: TGTGCCAGCAGGAGCATGAAAGGCTACACCTTC

D gene: -
clone size: -
J gene: TRBJ2-3
V gene: TRBV7-9
CDR3 protein: CASSLFQTDTQYF
CDR3 DNA: TGTGCCAGCAGCTTATTCCAAACAGATACGCAGTATTTT

D gene: -
clone size: few
J gene: TRBJ2-3
V gene: TRBV4-3
CDR3 protein: CASSQDWGGAADTQYF
CDR3 DNA: TGCGCCAGCAGCCAAGATTGGGGGGGGGCCGCAGATACGCAGTATTTT

D gene: TRBD1
clone size: -
J gene: TRBJ1-3
V gene: TRBV10-3
CDR3 protein: CAISLTGGNTIYF
CDR3 DNA: TGTGCCATCAGTTTGACAGGGGGGAACACCATATATTTT

D gene: -
clone size: -
J gene: TRBJ1-6
V gene: TRBV9
CDR3 protein: CASSSRGEGGSPLHF
CDR3 DNA: TGTGCCAGCAGCTCCCGAGGGGAAGGGGGTTCACCCCTCCACTTT

D gene: TRBD1
clone size: -
J gene: TRBJ1-1
V gene: TRBV4-3
CDR3 protein: CASSQESGTGNPEAFF
CDR3 DNA: TGCGCCAGCAGCCAAGAATCAGGGACAGGGAACCCTGAAGCTTTCTTT

D gene: TRBD1
clone size: -
J gene: TRBJ1-5
V gene: TRBV18
CDR3 protein: CASSQTGGNQPQHF
CDR3 DNA: TGTGCCAGCTCCCAGACAGGGGGCAATCAGCCCCAGCATTTT

D gene: -
clone size: -
J gene: TRBJ1-1
V gene: TRBV5-4
CDR3 protein: CASSFRVVGDTEAFF
CDR3 DNA: TGTGCCAGCAGCTTCCGCGTAGTAGGGGACACTGAAGCTTTCTTT

D gene: -
clone size: -
J gene: TRBJ1-3
V gene: TRBV4-3
CDR3 protein: CASSQDSGNTIYF
CDR3 DNA: TGCGCCAGCAGCCAAGATAGCGGAAACACCATATATTTT

D gene: TRBD1
clone size: -
J gene: TRBJ1-1
V gene: TRBV6-6
CDR3 protein: CASSYQGASTEAFF
CDR3 DNA: TGTGCCAGCAGTTACCAGGGGGCGAGCACTGAAGCTTTCTTT

D gene: -
clone size: -
J gene: TRBJ2-3
V gene: TRBV7-2
CDR3 protein: CASSLVGRADTDTQYF
CDR3 DNA: TGTGCCAGCAGCTTAGTCGGCAGGGCGGACACAGATACGCAGTATTTT

D gene: TRBD1
clone size: few
J gene: TRBJ2-7
V gene: TRBV2
CDR3 protein: CASSYPGTGAYEQYF
CDR3 DNA: TGTGCCAGCTCCTACCCCGGGACAGGGGCCTACGAGCAGTACTTC

D gene: -
clone size: -
J gene: TRBJ2-3
V gene: TRBV7-9
CDR3 protein: CASSPVTTRQNTQYF
CDR3 DNA: TGTGCCAGCAGCCCTGTGACTACCCGGCAGAATACGCAGTATTTT

D gene: -
clone size: -
J gene: TRBJ1-1
V gene: TRBV16
CDR3 protein: CASSQSRVGGTEAFF
CDR3 DNA: TGTGCCAGCAGCCAATCGCGGGTAGGGGGCACTGAAGCTTTCTTT

D gene: -
clone size: -
J gene: TRBJ1-3
V gene: TRBV19
CDR3 protein: CASSISGGSSGNTIYF
CDR3 DNA: TGTGCCAGTAGTATATCCGGCGGAAGCTCTGGAAACACCATATATTTT

D gene: TRBD2
clone size: -
J gene: TRBJ2-7
V gene: TRBV2
CDR3 protein: CASSGSGGAYEQYF
CDR3 DNA: TGTGCCAGCAGTGGTAGCGGGGGGGCCTACGAGCAGTACTTC

D gene: -
clone size: -
J gene: TRBJ2-3
V gene: TRBV10-3
CDR3 protein: CAITQGHADTQYF
CDR3 DNA: TGTGCCATCACGCAGGGTCATGCAGATACGCAGTATTTT

D gene: -
clone size: -
J gene: TRBJ1-3
V gene: TRBV6-1
CDR3 protein: CASSEAGGSGNTIYF
CDR3 DNA: TGTGCCAGCAGTGAAGCGGGGGGCTCTGGAAACACCATATATTTT

D gene: TRBD2
clone size: -
J gene: TRBJ2-7
V gene: TRBV7-9
CDR3 protein: CASSFGPALAGNEQYF
CDR3 DNA: TGTGCCAGCAGCTTTGGTCCGGCGCTAGCGGGAAACGAGCAGTACTTC

D gene: TRBD1
clone size: -
J gene: TRBJ1-3
V gene: TRBV5-6
CDR3 protein: CASPPGQDLTGNTIYF
CDR3 DNA: TGTGCCAGCCCCCCAGGACAGGACCTTACTGGAAACACCATATATTTT

D gene: -
clone size: -
J gene: TRBJ1-2
V gene: TRBV2
CDR3 protein: CASSERRKEAGYTF
CDR3 DNA: TGTGCCAGCAGTGAACGGCGCAAAGAGGCTGGCTACACCTTC

D gene: -
clone size: few
J gene: TRBJ1-2
V gene: TRBV10-2
CDR3 protein: CATSRYREIDYGYTF
CDR3 DNA: TGCGCCACCAGTCGGTACAGGGAAATAGACTATGGCTACACCTTC

D gene: -
clone size: once
J gene: TRBJ1-5
V gene: TRBV18
CDR3 protein: CASSPAGNSNQPQHF
CDR3 DNA: TGTGCCAGCTCACCAGCGGGGAATAGCAATCAGCCCCAGCATTTT

D gene: TRBD1
clone size: -
J gene: TRBJ1-1
V gene: TRBV6-6
CDR3 protein: CASSYSGQGGGAFF
CDR3 DNA: TGTGCCAGCAGTTACTCCGGACAGGGCGGAGGAGCTTTCTTT

D gene: TRBD1
clone size: -
J gene: TRBJ2-7
V gene: TRBV11-2
CDR3 protein: CASSLAGQSHYEQYF
CDR3 DNA: TGTGCCAGCAGCTTAGCGGGACAGAGCCACTACGAGCAGTACTTC

D gene: -
clone size: -
J gene: TRBJ2-7
V gene: TRBV4-1
CDR3 protein: CASSQVQTATYEQYF
CDR3 DNA: TGCGCCAGCAGCCAAGTTCAGACAGCAACCTACGAGCAGTACTTC

D gene: -
clone size: -
J gene: TRBJ2-7
V gene: TRBV4-3
CDR3 protein: CASSQEWRAQYEQYF
CDR3 DNA: TGCGCCAGCAGCCAAGAATGGAGGGCCCAATACGAGCAGTACTTC

D gene: -
clone size: few
J gene: TRBJ1-1
V gene: TRBV6-1
CDR3 protein: CASSGQLNTEAFF
CDR3 DNA: TGTGCCAGCAGTGGACAGCTGAACACTGAAGCTTTCTTT

D gene: TRBD1
clone size: -
J gene: TRBJ1-5
V gene: TRBV27
CDR3 protein: CASSRDRAYSNQPQHF
CDR3 DNA: TGTGCCAGCAGCCGTGACAGGGCCTATAGCAATCAGCCCCAGCATTTT

D gene: -
clone size: few
J gene: TRBJ1-1
V gene: TRBV4-3
CDR3 protein: CASSREGGREAFF
CDR3 DNA: TGCGCCAGCAGCCGGGAGGGGGGTCGGGAAGCTTTCTTT

D gene: TRBD1
clone size: -
J gene: TRBJ2-7
V gene: TRBV30
CDR3 protein: CAWSTDRDKKQYF
CDR3 DNA: TGTGCCTGGAGTACAGACAGGGATAAGAAGCAGTACTTC

D gene: TRBD1
clone size: -
J gene: TRBJ2-7
V gene: TRBV7-9
CDR3 protein: CASSQDRGSGYEQYF
CDR3 DNA: TGTGCCAGCAGCCAAGACAGGGGATCCGGCTACGAGCAGTACTTC

D gene: -
clone size: -
J gene: TRBJ1-4
V gene: TRBV19
CDR3 protein: CASSMREANEKLFF
CDR3 DNA: TGTGCCAGTAGTATGAGAGAGGCTAATGAAAAACTGTTTTTT

D gene: TRBD2
clone size: -
J gene: TRBJ2-3
V gene: TRBV6-4
CDR3 protein: CASSGGSGGFTQYF
CDR3 DNA: TGTGCCAGCAGTGGGGGTAGCGGGGGCTTCACGCAGTATTTT

D gene: TRBD1
clone size: -
J gene: TRBJ1-3
V gene: TRBV28
CDR3 protein: CASSSPGQGFENTIYF
CDR3 DNA: TGTGCCAGTAGTTCCCCGGGACAGGGTTTTGAAAACACCATATATTTT

D gene: TRBD1
clone size: -
J gene: TRBJ2-7
V gene: TRBV5-1
CDR3 protein: CASSLVGQGANEQYF
CDR3 DNA: TGCGCCAGCAGCTTGGTAGGACAGGGGGCCAACGAGCAGTACTTC

D gene: -
clone size: once
J gene: TRBJ1-1
V gene: TRBV19
CDR3 protein: CASSTTWGGAFTEAFF
CDR3 DNA: TGTGCCAGTAGTACAACCTGGGGGGGGGCTTTCACTGAAGCTTTCTTT

D gene: -
clone size: -
J gene: TRBJ1-5
V gene: TRBV28
CDR3 protein: CASSLQIETPQHF
CDR3 DNA: TGTGCCAGCAGTTTACAGATTGAAACGCCCCAGCATTTT

D gene: -
clone size: -
J gene: TRBJ1-5
V gene: TRBV5-6
CDR3 protein: CASSLMGGPKNQPQHF
CDR3 DNA: TGTGCCAGCAGCTTGATGGGGGGACCCAAGAATCAGCCCCAGCATTTT

D gene: TRBD1
clone size: -
J gene: TRBJ2-5
V gene: TRBV5-8
CDR3 protein: CASSLGQGHQETQYF
CDR3 DNA: TGTGCCAGCAGCTTGGGACAGGGCCACCAAGAGACCCAGTACTTC